The present entry profiles one TCR beta chain with its context. Clones were read by immunoSEQ multiplex PCR, and TCRdb kept only the in-frame ones, dropping some. Of about 130,000 clones listed, roughly 80% are singletons. V was pared by 5 bases and J by 2 bases, with 6 bases of the junction left unmatched. CDR1 is SGHNT and CDR2 is YENEEA in the germline V gene. The CDR3 consists of 15 residues. These data belong to a study of blood T cell repertoires in COVID-19. Study context: Nucleic acid was either cDNA or gDNA, and it came from T cells, B-cell-depleted T cells, or PBMCs.

The TCR sequence derives from a woman aged 80 or over with acute or convalescent COVID-19. V is TRBV11-3 and J is TRBJ2-3, with 8 bases lining up with TRBD1. Input material: peripheral blood. The CDR3 protein is CASSQRTGPTDTQYF. CDR3 nucleotide sequence: TGTGCCAGCAGCCAGAGGACAGGGCCCACAGATACGCAGTATTTT.